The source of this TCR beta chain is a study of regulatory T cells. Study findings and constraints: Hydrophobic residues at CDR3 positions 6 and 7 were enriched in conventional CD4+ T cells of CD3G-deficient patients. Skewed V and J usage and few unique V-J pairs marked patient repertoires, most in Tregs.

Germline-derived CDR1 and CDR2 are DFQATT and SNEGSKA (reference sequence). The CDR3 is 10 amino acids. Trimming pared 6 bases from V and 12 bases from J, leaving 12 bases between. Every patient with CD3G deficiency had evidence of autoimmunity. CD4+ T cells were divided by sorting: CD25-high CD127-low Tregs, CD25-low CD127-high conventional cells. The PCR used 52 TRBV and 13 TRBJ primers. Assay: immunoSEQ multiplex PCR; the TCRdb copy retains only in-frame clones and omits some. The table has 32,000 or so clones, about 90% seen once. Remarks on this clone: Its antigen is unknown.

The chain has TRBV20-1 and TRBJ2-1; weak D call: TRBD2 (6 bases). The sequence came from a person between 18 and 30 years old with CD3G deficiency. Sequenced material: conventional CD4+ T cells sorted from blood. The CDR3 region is CSAKSGVQFF. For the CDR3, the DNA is TGCAGTGCCAAATCGGGGGTGCAGTTCTTC.